Listed below are T cell receptor beta chains from one sample, sequenced in a study of molecular identifiers for immune sequencing clone quantification. Each CDR3 protein gets one entry after TCRdb re-called the PCR reads with MiXCR. The repertoire holds roughly 630,000 distinct CDR3 sequences, with 25% as singletons. Sample: naive CD8+ T cells from blood, with Jurkat cell RNA spiked in. The receptor source for this set is a human donor in good health. Some libraries in this study had Jurkat cell RNA spiked in. Each CDR3 is given without its conserved first and last residue. Each record gives: V gene, CDR3 protein.

>TRBV2
ASSIDSYHGVSNPPQH
>TRBV27
ASRVTGTNTEAF
>TRBV6-6
ASSAPPGETQY
>TRBV19
ASSGPYEQY
>TRBV2
ASSELRLAGDNEQF
>TRBV13
ASSLESLAGTDTQY
>TRBV6-5
ASSSMDGGHQPQH
>TRBV6-2/TRBV6-3
ASSYPTGEANTGELF
>TRBV30
AWSVPTASNQPQH
>TRBV4-3
ASSQVQGGETQY
>TRBV20-1
SATRLAVLYNEQF
>TRBV12-3/TRBV12-4
ASSPSGLAFSYEQY
>TRBV20-1
SARDSPGTSSDADTQH
>TRBV29-1
SVVWTSHLSGYEQY
>TRBV2
ASSVRDRTNEKLF